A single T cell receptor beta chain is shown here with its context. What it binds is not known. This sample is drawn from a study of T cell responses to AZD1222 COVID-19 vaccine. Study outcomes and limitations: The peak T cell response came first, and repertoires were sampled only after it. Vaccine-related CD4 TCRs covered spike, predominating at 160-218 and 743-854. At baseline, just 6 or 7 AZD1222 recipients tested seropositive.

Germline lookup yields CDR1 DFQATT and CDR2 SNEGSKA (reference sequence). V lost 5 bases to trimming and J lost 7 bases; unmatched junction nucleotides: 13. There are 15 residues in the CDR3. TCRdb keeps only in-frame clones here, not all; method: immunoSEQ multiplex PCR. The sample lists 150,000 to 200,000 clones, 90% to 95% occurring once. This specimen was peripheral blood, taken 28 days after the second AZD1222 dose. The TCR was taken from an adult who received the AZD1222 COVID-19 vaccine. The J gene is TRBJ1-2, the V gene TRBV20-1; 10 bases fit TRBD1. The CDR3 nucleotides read TGCAGTGCTGGTGGGGGTGACAGGGGGCGTAGTGGCTACACCTTC. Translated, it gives CSAGGGDRGRSGYTF.